The sequence of this T cell receptor (beta chain) was determined in a study of blood T cell repertoires in COVID-19. Looking at the study overall: The study drew acute and convalescent COVID-19 samples from the United States, Italy and Spain.

V shed 2 bases and J 7 bases; nucleotides not matched to a gene: 8. The CDR3 sequence is 17 residues long. CDR1 and CDR2 from the germline V gene are LGHNA and YNFKEQ. Original handling: Using reference gene primer amplification, nucleated cell counts were estimated. Sequencing used immunoSEQ multiplex PCR; TCRdb keeps in-frame clones, though not all of them. That table supplies the V and J calls and clone size; D and trimming were determined from the DNA. The sample has about 70,000 clones; about 88% are singletons. Sequencing was performed on peripheral blood. The V call is TRBV4-2, the J call TRBJ2-1; 13 positions match TRBD2. This receptor was taken from a human donor in a cohort sampled during active COVID-19. CDR3 nucleotide sequence: TGTGCCAGCAGCCAACAACTAGCGGGAGGGCCCGGTAATGAGCAGTTCTTC. Translated, it gives CASSQQLAGGPGNEQFF.